This TCR beta chain was observed in a study of OX40 agonist ivuxolimab in advanced cancers. General observations from the study: No determination was made of the antigen specificity of the expanded peripheral T cells. Partial responders receiving 0.1-3.0 mg/kg showed among the lowest clonal expansion.

Details on this clone: Its antigen is currently unknown.

Data came from immunoSEQ multiplex PCR; TCRdb stores just in-frame clones and leaves some out. This table has over 45,000 clones, over 75% appearing once. Per the germline V gene, CDR1 is SGHTA and CDR2 is FQGTGA. V was trimmed by 6 bases and J by 0 bases, leaving 10 bases between them. The CDR3 runs to 14 residues. The sample in question was CD4+ or CD8+ T cells sorted from blood, obtained in a trial of the OX40 agonist ivuxolimab. The sequence was collected from an adult with an advanced solid tumor such as melanoma, head and neck, liver or kidney cancer. This rearrangement joins TRBV7-3 to TRBJ2-3; D tentatively reads TRBD1 or TRBD2 (5 bases each). CDR3 sequence (DNA): TGTGCCAGCAGGCCGGGACCGAGCACAGATACGCAGTATTTT. Translation gives CASRPGPSTDTQYF.